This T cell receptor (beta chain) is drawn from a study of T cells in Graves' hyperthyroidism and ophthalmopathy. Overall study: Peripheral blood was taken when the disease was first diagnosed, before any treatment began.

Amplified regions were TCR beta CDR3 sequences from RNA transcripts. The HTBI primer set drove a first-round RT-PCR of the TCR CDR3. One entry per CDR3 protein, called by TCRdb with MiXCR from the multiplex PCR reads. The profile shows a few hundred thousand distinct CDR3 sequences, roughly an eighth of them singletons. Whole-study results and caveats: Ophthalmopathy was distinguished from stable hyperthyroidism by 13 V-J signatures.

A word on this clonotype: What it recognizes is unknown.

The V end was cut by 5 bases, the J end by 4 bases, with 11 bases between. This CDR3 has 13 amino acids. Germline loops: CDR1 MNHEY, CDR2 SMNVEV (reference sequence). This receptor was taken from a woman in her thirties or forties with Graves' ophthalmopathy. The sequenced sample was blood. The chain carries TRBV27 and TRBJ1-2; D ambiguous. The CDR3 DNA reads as TGTGCCAGCAGTCCCCACCCAATCTATGGCTACACCTTC. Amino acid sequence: CASSPHPIYGYTF.